This T cell receptor beta chain comes out of a study of T cell responses to AZD1222 COVID-19 vaccine. Germline CDR1 is LNHDA and CDR2 is SQIVND (reference sequence). This CDR3 is built from 18 residues. V lost 0 bases and J 3 bases, leaving 17 bases between the germline ends. Points on this clone: Antigen specificity is unknown.

General study points: Spike-specific TCR breadth and depth both grew after two AZD1222 doses. Seropositivity was recorded at baseline in only a handful of AZD1222 recipients. Clonal diversity was possibly underestimated, and the donors were mostly white British, with more females. Reports indicate that nearly half of spike-specific TCRs are directed at unmutated variant regions.

Sequenced by immunoSEQ multiplex PCR; TCRdb stores in-frame clones only, minus some. The repertoire holds 95,000 to 110,000 clones, with roughly 86% as singletons. The rearrangement links TRBV19 to TRBJ2-2, with a possible D match to TRBD2 (6 bases). Sequencing was performed on peripheral blood, taken 28 days after the second dose of the MenACWY control vaccine. The TCR originated in an adult who received the MenACWY meningococcal vaccine as a control. CDR3 nucleotides: TGTGCCAGTAGTATAGATCCGGTGGAGGGATTCGACACCGGGGAGCTGTTTTTT. Its translation: CASSIDPVEGFDTGELFF.